Listed below are T cell receptor beta chains from one sample, sequenced in a study of T cells in Graves' hyperthyroidism and ophthalmopathy. In TCRdb, the multiplex PCR reads were re-called with MiXCR into one record per CDR3 protein. The sample shows about 350,000 distinct CDR3 sequences, approximately 15% of them seen only once. Sequenced: blood. These receptors were taken from a woman aged 25 to 45 with Graves' hyperthyroidism. Each CDR3 is given with its conserved first and last residue. D genes are given only for firm matches. Not all rows give a size; the values are once, few, many and, for expanded clones, a class.

TRBV27	.	.	TRBJ2-7	CASRPRGDYEQYF	TGTGCCAGCAGGCCTCGTGGAGACTACGAGCAGTACTTC
TRBV11-2	.	.	TRBJ2-1	CASSLELPHEQFF	TGTGCCAGCAGCTTAGAACTTCCACATGAGCAGTTCTTC
TRBV7-6	few	TRBD2	TRBJ2-2	CASSRTSGRAGELFF	TGTGCCAGCAGCAGGACTAGCGGGAGGGCCGGGGAGCTGTTTTTT
TRBV20-1	many	TRBD2	TRBJ2-7	CSVQSGRYEQYF	TGCAGTGTTCAGAGCGGGAGATACGAGCAGTACTTC
TRBV24-1	many	.	TRBJ2-3	CATSGRQISTDTQYF	TGTGCCACCAGTGGACGGCAGATCAGCACAGATACGCAGTATTTT
TRBV9	few	.	TRBJ2-1	CASSVKARTNEQFF	TGTGCCAGCAGCGTTAAGGCTCGCACCAATGAGCAGTTCTTC
TRBV15	many	.	TRBJ1-1	CATSRPDPEDEAFF	TGTGCCACCAGCAGACCGGACCCGGAGGATGAAGCTTTCTTT
TRBV6-2/TRBV6-3	many	.	TRBJ2-3	CASSSHVLSVNTQYF	TGTGCCAGCAGTTCACACGTTTTGAGTGTTAATACGCAGTATTTT
TRBV6-2/TRBV6-3	.	.	TRBJ2-2	CASSYSMGRTQTMNTGELFF	TGTGCCAGCAGTTACTCGATGGGCCGGACTCAGACAATGAACACCGGGGAGCTGTTTTTT
TRBV6-1	many	TRBD2	TRBJ2-7	CARGTRETSGYEQYF	TGTGCCCGCGGGACCAGGGAGACTAGCGGCTACGAGCAGTACTTC
TRBV27	many	.	TRBJ2-7	CASSHTSRGEQYF	TGTGCCAGCAGTCACACTAGCAGGGGCGAGCAGTACTTC
TRBV6-1	many	.	TRBJ1-1	CASSVLLEAFF	TGTGCCAGCAGTGTCTTGCTGGAAGCTTTCTTT
TRBV14	.	TRBD2	TRBJ2-1	CASSPGLAGPYNEQFF	TGTGCCAGCAGTCCCGGACTAGCGGGGCCATACAATGAGCAGTTCTTC
TRBV20-1	many	TRBD1	TRBJ2-3	CSAMGQPPDTQYF	TGCAGTGCTATGGGACAGCCCCCGGATACGCAGTATTTT
TRBV9	many	TRBD1	TRBJ1-2	CASSFSPGGAEGYTF	TGTGCCAGCAGCTTTAGTCCAGGGGGCGCGGAAGGCTACACCTTC
TRBV11-2	many	TRBD2	TRBJ2-5	CASSSSLAGGIGVETQYF	TGTGCCAGCAGCTCCTCGCTAGCGGGAGGTATAGGCGTCGAGACCCAGTACTTC
TRBV24-1	.	.	TRBJ2-3	CATSDWERDTQYF	TGTGCCACCAGTGATTGGGAGAGGGATACGCAGTATTTT